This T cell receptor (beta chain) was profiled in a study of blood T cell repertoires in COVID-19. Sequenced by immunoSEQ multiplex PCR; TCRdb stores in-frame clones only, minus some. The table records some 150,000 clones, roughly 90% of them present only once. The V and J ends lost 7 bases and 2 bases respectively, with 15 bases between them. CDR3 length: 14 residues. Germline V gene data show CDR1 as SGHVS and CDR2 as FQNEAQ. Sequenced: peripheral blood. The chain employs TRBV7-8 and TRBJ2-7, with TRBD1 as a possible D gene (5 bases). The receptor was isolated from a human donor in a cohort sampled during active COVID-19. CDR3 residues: CASTKGPEAYEQYF. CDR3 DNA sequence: TGTGCCAGCACCAAGGGGCCTGAAGCCTACGAGCAGTACTTC.